These 18 T cell receptor beta chains share one sample of origin, sequenced in a study of blood T cell repertoires in COVID-19. Assay used: immunoSEQ multiplex PCR; TCRdb lists only in-frame clones, some missing. The sample lists 350,000 to 450,000 clones, roughly 90% occurring once. Material for sequencing was PBMCs or T cells enriched from blood (not recorded which). The source is a woman between 40 and 55 years old who had been exposed to COVID-19.

V gene TRBV2 combines with J gene TRBJ1-5; the D is unclear. CDR3 size: 13 residues. Per the germline V gene, CDR1 is SNHLY and CDR2 is FYNNEI. Trimming pared 8 bases from V and 7 bases from J, leaving 15 bases between. CDR3 DNA sequence: TGTGCCAGCTCCAACACGATCCGACAGCCCCAGCATTTT. Residues: CASSNTIRQPQHF.

The rearrangement joins TRBV30 to TRBJ1-1; maybe TRBD1 (6 bases). The CDR3 is 16 residues long. Trimming took 1 base from V and 5 from J, leaving 20 bases between them. Germline loops: CDR1 GTSNPN, CDR2 SVGIG (reference sequence). DNA of the CDR3: TGTGCCTGGAGTGGAAACAGGGTATCGATCTGGACTGAAGCTTTCTTT. Translation: CAWSGNRVSIWTEAFF.

The chain joins TRBV5-1 to TRBJ1-2, with TRBD1 identical over 9 bases. The junction had 6 bases not matched to a gene; V was cut back by 4 bases and J by 8 bases. The CDR3 extends over 13 amino acids. Germline V gene lookup returns CDR1 SGHRS and CDR2 YFSETQ. The CDR3 region is CASSGTGIGGYTF. As DNA, the CDR3 is TGCGCCAGCAGCGGGACAGGGATCGGGGGCTACACCTTC.

CDR3 nucleotide sequence: TGTGCCAGCAGCTTGATCCAGGGGGCCTTCTACGAGCAGTACTTC. Residues: CASSLIQGAFYEQYF. The chain employs TRBV5-5 and TRBJ2-7; 8 positions match TRBD1. The CDR3 runs to 15 residues. The germline CDR1 and CDR2 sequences are SGHKS and YYEKEE (reference sequence). V shed 1 base, J shed 3 bases, and the junction held 6 bases outside the gene matches.

V gene TRBV2 combines with J gene TRBJ2-3; D is possibly TRBD1 (5 bases). Trimming removed 3 bases at V and 2 bases at J, with 6 bases between. The CDR3 is 13 amino acids. The germline CDR1 and CDR2 sequences are SNHLY and FYNNEI. This CDR3 reads CASSDRVTDTQYF. DNA for the CDR3: TGTGCCAGCAGTGACAGGGTCACAGATACGCAGTATTTT.

The genes are TRBV5-4 and TRBJ2-3; the match to TRBD1 covers 7 bases. The CDR3 covers 14 residues. With V trimmed by 5 bases and J by 5 bases, 8 bases remained unmatched. The germline gives CDR1 SGHNT, CDR2 YYREEE (reference sequence). The CDR3 nucleotides read TGTGCCAGCAGTCGTCGACAGGGTCAAGATACGCAGTATTTT. Its protein is CASSRRQGQDTQYF.

V and J are TRBV19 and TRBJ2-5, with D maybe TRBD1 (5 bases). V lost 3 bases, J lost 4 bases, and 12 bases lay in between. Germline V gene data show CDR1 as LNHDA and CDR2 as SQIVND (reference sequence). The CDR3 is 14 residues long. CDR3 sequence: CASSILGQGETQYF. CDR3 DNA: TGTGCCAGTAGTATCCTTGGACAAGGAGAGACCCAGTACTTC.

The CDR3 spells CASSRTSGRDNEQFF. In DNA, the CDR3 is TGTGCCAGCAGCCGGACTAGCGGGAGGGACAATGAGCAGTTCTTC. The V call is TRBV11-3, the J call TRBJ2-1; 15 bases are shared with TRBD2. The CDR3 spans 15 residues. The junction had 1 base not matched to a gene; V was cut back by 5 bases and J by 5 bases. CDR1 is SGHNT, CDR2 YENEEA, per germline.

The V call is TRBV24-1, the J call TRBJ1-2; 9 bases map to TRBD1. The CDR3 is 14 residues long. The germline CDR1 and CDR2 sequences are KGHDR and SFDVKD. The V segment lost 4 bases and the J segment 4 bases; nucleotides outside the gene matches: 3. The CDR3 nucleotides read TGTGCCACCAGTGAACGGGACAGGGTCTATGGCTACACCTTC. This codes for CATSERDRVYGYTF.

The rearrangement uses TRBV18 and TRBJ1-4, with a possible D match to TRBD1 (6 bases). The CDR3 is 14 amino acids. V shed 8 bases and J shed 6 bases, with 16 bases lying between them. The germline CDR1 and CDR2 sequences are KGHSH and LQKENI. CDR3 in amino acids: CASTAQGTDEKLFF. CDR3 nucleotides: TGTGCCAGCACGGCACAGGGTACGGATGAAAAACTGTTTTTT. The full variable domain, rest sourced from reference TRBV18 and TRBJ1-4, is NAGVMQNPRHLVRRRGQEARLRCSPMKGHSHVYWYRQLPEEGLKFMVYLQKENIIDESGMPKERFSAEFPKEGPSILRIQQVVRGDSAAYFCASTAQGTDEKLFFGSGTQLSVL.

The chain couples TRBV4-1 to TRBJ2-3; D is possibly TRBD1 (6 bases). The CDR3 length is 17 residues. Germline V gives CDR1 MGHRA, CDR2 YSYEKL. The ends were cut back, 6 bases at V and 1 base at J, with 20 bases in the middle. This chain's CDR3 is CASRITEQGVGTDTQYF. The CDR3 coding sequence is TGCGCCAGCAGAATTACAGAACAGGGTGTTGGCACAGATACGCAGTATTTT.

The genes are TRBV12-3 or TRBV12-4 and TRBJ1-1; D remains ambiguous. The CDR3 loop spans 12 amino acids. Trimming removed 5 bases from V and 10 bases from J, with 14 bases in between. The CDR3 DNA reads as TGTGCCAGCAGTCTCATCCAAGGGAGAGCTTTCTTT. This encodes CASSLIQGRAFF.

The chain joins TRBV19 to TRBJ1-4; TRBD1 matches 12 bases. Trimming took 6 bases from V and 5 from J; bases not matched to a gene: 10. The CDR3 is made up of 17 amino acids. Germline loops: CDR1 LNHDA, CDR2 SQIVND (reference sequence). The CDR3 here is CASSDRDRGPLNEKLFF. The CDR3 nucleotides are TGTGCCAGTAGCGACAGGGACAGGGGGCCTTTGAATGAAAAACTGTTTTTT.

The chain is built from TRBV19 and TRBJ1-1; 8 nucleotides line up with TRBD1. Per the germline V gene, CDR1 is LNHDA and CDR2 is SQIVND (reference sequence). The CDR3 loop spans 15 amino acids. Trimming removed 2 bases from V and 2 bases from J; junction bases left unmatched: 4. CDR3 amino acids: CASSIRQGINTEAFF. In DNA form, the CDR3 reads TGTGCCAGTAGTATACGACAGGGGATCAACACTGAAGCTTTCTTT.

This chain connects TRBV27 to TRBJ2-1; the match to TRBD2 covers 7 bases. CDR1 is MNHEY, CDR2 SMNVEV, per germline (reference sequence). The length of the CDR3 is 13 residues. V lost 1 base, J lost 6 bases, and 0 bases stayed unmatched. The CDR3 DNA sequence: TGTGCCAGCAGTTTATGGGGGGGCAATGAGCAGTTCTTC. This encodes CASSLWGGNEQFF.

In its sample, this clone was seen once. V gene TRBV5-1 combines with J gene TRBJ2-5, with no clear D. Trimming left V 2 bases short and J 5 bases short, with 10 bases between. This CDR3 region has 13 residues. The germline V gene encodes CDR1 SGHRS and CDR2 YFSETQ. CDR3 DNA: TGCGCCAGCAGCTTAAAGCCTCTCGAGACCCAGTACTTC. Translation gives CASSLKPLETQYF.

In this sample, this clone turned up a few times. The chain combines TRBV9 with TRBJ1-6; weak D call: TRBD1 (5 bases). Looked up from germline, CDR1 is SGDLS and CDR2 is YYNGEE. V dropped 4 bases and J dropped 5 bases, with 13 bases sitting between them. This CDR3 has 15 amino acids. In DNA, the CDR3 is TGTGCCAGCAGCTCAACCCAGGGAAATAATTCACCCCTCCACTTT. Translated: CASSSTQGNNSPLHF.

The V and J genes are TRBV5-3 and TRBJ1-2, with a tentative D call TRBD1 (5 bases). TRBV5-3 is noted as an ORF with a role that remains uncertain. Trimming removed 0 bases at V and 2 bases at J, with 5 bases between. This CDR3 has 13 residues. The CDR3 DNA sequence: TGTGCCAGAAGCTTGGCAGGGAACTATGGCTACACCTTC. Protein: CARSLAGNYGYTF.